This is a list of T cell receptor beta chains from one sample in a study of OX40 agonist ivuxolimab in advanced cancers. Profiling relied on immunoSEQ multiplex PCR, and the TCRdb table lists in-frame clones only, not all of them. The data contain tens of thousands of clones, approximately 86% of them singletons. The source material was CD4+ or CD8+ T cells sorted from blood, sampled in a trial of the OX40 agonist ivuxolimab. These receptors originate from an adult with an advanced solid tumor such as melanoma, head and neck, liver or kidney cancer. The conserved cysteine and the conserved F or W are not part of the CDR3 here.

j_call v_call cdr3_aa
TRBJ2-7 TRBV4-2 ASSQDSGGPYEQY
TRBJ2-1 TRBV27 ASGFQGYNEQF
TRBJ2-3 TRBV6-5 ASREGGTDTQY
TRBJ1-4 TRBV2 ASSEARVGDSNEKLF
TRBJ2-7 TRBV19 ASNTGTGVREQY
TRBJ2-4 TRBV30 AWEGPRGNIQY
TRBJ1-5 TRBV19 ASSIEGGLVSNQPQH
TRBJ2-6 TRBV10-3 AIRDPSGANVLT
TRBJ1-2 TRBV7-2 ASSFPQTRVDGYT
TRBJ1-2 TRBV2 ASSEEDRGYGYT
TRBJ1-1 TRBV19 ASSGRVLNTEAF
TRBJ1-3 TRBV5-6 ASSLVAGARGNTIY
TRBJ1-1 TRBV29-1 SVITGFTEAF
TRBJ2-7 TRBV11-3 ASSLTGAPPAYEQY